This entry lists 12 T cell receptor beta chains sequenced from one sample in a study of metastatic and nonmetastatic thyroid tumors. Each patient came to thyroid surgery without any prior treatment (of any kind). TCRdb redid the clone calls on the PCR reads using MiXCR. The sample records around 19,000 clones, around 15% being singletons. The source material was blood. The receptor set was obtained from a female donor with papillary thyroid cancer or a benign thyroid nodule (not recorded which). Some clones in this sample may be carry-over from other donors' samples.

This clone was recorded many times. A clone one base away is much larger, so this may be a read error. Other DNA sequences of this sample code for an identical CDR3. The CDR3 is CASSLGGRGWTEAFF. For the CDR3, the DNA is TGTGCCAGCAGCTTGGGAGGGCGGGGTTGGACTGAGGCTTTCTTT. The J gene is TRBJ1-1, the V gene TRBV5-6; D is unclear. CDR3 length equals 15 residues. Per the germline V gene, CDR1 is SGHDT and CDR2 is YYEEEE.

In this sample, this clone turned up many times. The rearrangement links TRBV29-1 to TRBJ2-3; 9 nucleotides agree with TRBD2. From germline, CDR1 is SQVTM and CDR2 ANQGSEA. The CDR3 is 17 residues long. V was pared by 0 bases and J by 2 bases, with 9 bases of the junction left unmatched. This chain's CDR3 is CSVEDAPGTSITDTQYF. CDR3 nucleotide sequence: TGCAGCGTTGAAGATGCCCCAGGGACTAGCATCACAGATACGCAGTATTTT.

This clone was seen ten or more times. The chain carries TRBV20-1 and TRBJ2-3, with D unresolved. The germline V gene encodes CDR1 DFQATT and CDR2 SNEGSKA (reference sequence). The CDR3 sequence is 14 residues long. V was clipped by 1 base and J by 4 bases, with 12 bases between them. CDR3 DNA: TGCAGTGCTAGAGGTGACTCCTCCCCAGATACGCAGTATTTT. Its translation is CSARGDSSPDTQYF.

This clone is deemed medium-sized. The chain carries TRBV4-1 and TRBJ2-7; tentatively, D is TRBD1 (6 bases). The length of the CDR3 is 13 residues. Germline V CDR1 and CDR2: MGHRA, YSYEKL. The ends were cut back, 8 bases at V and 4 bases at J, with 15 bases in the middle. CDR3 residues: CASSPGQIYEQYF. The CDR3 bases are TGCGCCAGCTCTCCCGGACAGATTTACGAGCAGTACTTC.

This clone was detected ten times or more. The chain couples TRBV10-3 to TRBJ1-6; no reliable D call. This CDR3 contains 13 residues. Germline CDR1 ENHRY, CDR2 SYGVKD. The ends were cut back, 2 bases at V and 5 bases at J, with 4 bases in the middle. The CDR3 sequence is CAISERNNSPLHF. CDR3 DNA sequence: TGTGCCATCAGTGAGCGAAATAATTCACCCCTCCACTTT.

The V call is TRBV29-1, the J call TRBJ2-2, with a possible D match to TRBD1 (6 bases). Trimming took off 5 bases at V and 4 bases at J, with 14 bases between the two ends. In germline, CDR1 is SQVTM, CDR2 ANQGSEA. There are 14 residues in the CDR3. The DNA for the CDR3 is TGCAGCGTTCGAGGGGGTCAGCCCACCGGGGAGCTGTTTTTT. Translated: CSVRGGQPTGELFF.

This clone was counted many times. The V and J genes are TRBV10-3 and TRBJ1-2; no reliable D call. CDR1 and CDR2 from the germline V gene are ENHRY and SYGVKD. The CDR3 totals 12 residues. V gave up 3 bases and J gave up 8 bases, with 10 bases separating them. CDR3 nucleotides: TGTGCCATCAGTGACATTGGAAGGGGCTACACCTTC. This sequence encodes CAISDIGRGYTF.

This clone was seen ten or more times. The genes are TRBV11-1 and TRBJ2-2; the D gene is possibly TRBD2 (6 bases). Trimming cost V 5 bases and J 2 bases, with 15 bases left between them. Germline-derived CDR1 and CDR2 are SGHAT and FQDESV (reference sequence). CDR3 size: 16 residues. The CDR3 sequence is CASSPFAGLNTGELFF. In nucleotides, the CDR3 is TGTGCCAGCAGCCCCTTCGCGGGGCTTAACACCGGGGAGCTGTTTTTT.

This clone was counted only a few times. The chain recombines TRBV25-1 with TRBJ2-2; TRBD1 matches 8 bases. Germline CDR1 MGHDK, CDR2 SYGVNS. The CDR3 is made up of 13 amino acids. The V gene end was trimmed by 4 bases and the J gene end by 6 bases; junction bases not matched to a gene: 1. This CDR3 is CASSAQGAGELFF. CDR3 bases: TGTGCCAGCAGTGCACAGGGGGCCGGGGAGCTGTTTTTT.

This clone showed up many times. The chain carries TRBV24-1 and TRBJ2-1; 11 bases align to TRBD1. V lost 3 bases and J lost 4; bases outside the gene matches: 4. The CDR3 totals 16 residues. CDR1 is KGHDR and CDR2 is SFDVKD in the germline V gene. The CDR3 DNA follows: TGTGCCACCAGTGATCGGGACAGGGGGACATACAATGAGCAGTTCTTC. Its translation: CATSDRDRGTYNEQFF.

This clone was counted ten times or more. This rearrangement joins TRBV25-1 to TRBJ2-3, with D perhaps matching TRBD2 (5 bases). The germline V gene encodes CDR1 MGHDK and CDR2 SYGVNS. The CDR3 spans 17 residues. V was trimmed by 2 bases and J by 1 base, leaving 16 bases between them. CDR3 DNA sequence: TGTGCCAGCAGTGAAAGTCTGCGGCGGGCCGGCACAGATACGCAGTATTTT. Its protein product is CASSESLRRAGTDTQYF.

J is TRBJ2-3 and V is TRBV28, with 7 positions matching TRBD2. There are 14 residues in the CDR3. The V and J ends lost 7 bases and 2 bases, in that order; junction bases with no gene match: 6. CDR1 and CDR2 (germline): MDHEN, SYDVKM. CDR3: CASKTSLSTDTQYF. The CDR3, as DNA: TGTGCCAGCAAGACTAGCCTTTCCACAGATACGCAGTATTTT.